The T cell receptor beta chain described here comes from a study of beta chain features in type 1 diabetes (dated by TCRdb to 2016 to 2019). General notes on the study: No differences in mean age, gender distribution, total cell number or subset yield were found between patients and healthy donors. The study compared the TCRB repertoires of sorted circulating CD4+ T cell subsets in recently diagnosed type 1 diabetes patients with those in matched healthy donors. A total of 85 million to 110 million sorted cells were examined across all samples, and RNA yield correlated strongly with the number of cells per subset. Naive and central memory subsets were obtained from all 30 or so donors, but regulatory and stem cell-like memory subsets were isolated from only 8 patients and roughly 8 healthy donors. General findings and caveats noted by the study authors: PCR may preferentially amplify shorter templates, but because patient and control samples were amplified and corrected together, any resulting skew would affect both groups equally. At VDJ recombination sites, type 1 diabetes patients had fewer insertions and more deleted nucleotides, which implies abnormalities in thymic rearrangement. Because cDNA rather than genomic DNA was sequenced, highly expressing activated cells could have been over-represented, although no difference in activation and CD3 levels was found between groups. Naive, central memory and regulatory TCRB repertoires appeared more similar among patients than among healthy donors. In all four CD4+ subsets, TCRB CDR3 length was moderately but significantly shorter in type 1 diabetes patients. Because the HLA sub-analyses included only small numbers of individuals, any influence of HLA type on TCRB rearrangement was left unresolved.

In regard to this clone: The clone's antigen remains unknown. Base qualities are not recorded, but no much larger clone differs from it by a single base.

The entire isolated RNA was reverse transcribed using the High Capacity cDNA Reverse Transcription Kit, and thus expressed TCRB transcripts were sequenced. Deep immunoSEQ sequencing was performed on naive, central memory and regulatory T cell samples, with an average of about 3.6 million total reads per sample. Sorted cells were lysed in RLT buffer, and RNA was extracted using DNase-treated RNeasy Micro or Mini kits according to cell number. Each cell subset was processed separately to prevent cross-contamination, with patient and healthy donor samples processed together. Using the immunoSEQ multiplex PCR, TCRB sequences were amplified from cDNA into 87-bp fragments spanning the CDR3 region. Amplicons were sequenced on the Illumina HiSeq platform. The original pipeline was this. PCR bias was computationally corrected using synthetic template baselines, reads within Hamming distance 2 were collapsed, and singletons that could not be merged were discarded. Reads were aligned against IMGT to assign V, D and J genes, CDR3 length and insertions or deletions at six rearrangement sites. Within each subset, clonotype counts were normalized to the number of sorted cells before true diversity and Gini coefficients were calculated with the tcR R package. The overlap coefficient, calculated on TCRB nucleotide sequences, was used to measure repertoire sharing. This immuneACCESS table, as held by TCRdb, lists in-frame sequences with V and J called but not all clones. Of the missing ones, under half trace to an unresolved V gene in checked studies; the others have no known cause. From that table come the V and J calls and clone size; the DNA was used to work out D and trimming. This sample lists about 320,000 clones; 12% to 15% were detected once. The top ten clonotypes cover roughly 7% of the sample.

Each donor gave one peripheral blood draw, approximately 120 mL on average, collected into heparinised tubes. A BD FACSAria II and a panel including CD45RO, CCR7, CD25, CD127, CD95 and CD27 were used to sort naive, central memory, regulatory and stem cell-like memory CD4+ T cells. All sorted populations exceeded 95% purity. Right away, PBMCs were isolated by Lymphoprep density gradient centrifugation and were stained directly, with no culture step. So that batch effects would be minimized, each experiment stained and sorted samples in pairs, pairing one healthy donor with one patient. The specimen was central memory CD4+ T cells from blood. The source of this sequence is a man in his thirties or forties in good health.

CDR3 loop: CASSWLGRTSYEQYF. The DNA sequence follows: TGTGCCAGCAGTTGGTTAGGCCGGACTTCCTACGAGCAGTACTTC. This receptor chain uses TRBV27 and TRBJ2-7; TRBD2 is perhaps the D gene, given 5 matching bases. V loses 4 bases of germline sequence and J loses 1 base, and the interval between the two ends is 14 bases. The CDR3 runs 15 amino acids, cysteine and phenylalanine included. CDR3 DNA only is kept here, 45 bases in frame from base 1. CDR1 and CDR2 were assigned from the germline V gene (reference sequence) as MNHEY and SMNVEV.